A single sample gave rise to the 26 T cell receptor beta chains below, sequenced in a study of CD8+CD57+ T cells in acquired aplastic anemia. Investigators profiled TCR beta VDJ and CDR3 from genomic DNA template. MiXCR, run by TCRdb on the reads, gives a single entry per CDR3 protein. The table records approximately 190,000 distinct CDR3 sequences, roughly half of them present only once. Sequenced patients had shown CD8+CD57+ cell expansion by flow cytometry. The sample consisted of sorted CD4+, CD8+, or CD8+CD57+ T cells (not recorded which) from PBMCs. The source of these receptors is a human donor with aplastic anemia.

The sample holds many counts of this clonotype. This sequence joins TRBV12-5 and TRBJ2-7, with 11 bases fitting TRBD2. The V segment lost 1 base and the J segment 3 bases; nucleotides outside the gene matches: 8. The CDR3 sequence is 17 residues long. Germline loops: CDR1 LGHNT, CDR2 FRNRAP. The DNA of the CDR3 is TGTGCTAGTGGTTTGGGACCGGGACTAGCGGACCGCTACGAGCAGTACTTC. It is translated as CASGLGPGLADRYEQYF. Full variable domain (remainder filled in from reference TRBV12-5 and TRBJ2-7): DARVTQTPRHKVTEMGQEVTMRCQPILGHNTVFWYRQTMMQGLELLAYFRNRAPLDDSGMPKDRFSAEMPDATLATLKIQPSEPRDSAVYFCASGLGPGLADRYEQYFGPGTRLTVT.

As concerns this clonotype: A junction boundary mismatches the germline segment, possibly from a read error. The chain is built from TRBV24-1 and TRBJ2-1, with 7 bases fitting TRBD2. The CDR3 loop spans 17 amino acids. Germline V gives CDR1 KGHDR, CDR2 SFDVKD. The CDR3 nucleotides are TGTGCCAGCAGTATAACGACTAGCCCTTGGGAACAATATGAGCAGTTCTTC. Translated, it gives CASSITTSPWEQYEQFF.

As for this clonotype: One end of the junction varies from germline; a read error may be responsible. The chain carries TRBV12-3 or TRBV12-4 and TRBJ1-5, with 10 bases matching TRBD1. The CDR3 extends over 15 amino acids. In nucleotides, the CDR3 is TGTGCCAGCAGTTTGACAGGGGGCGGCAATCAGCCCCAGCGTTTT. It is translated as CASSLTGGGNQPQRF.

For this clonotype: The junction departs from germline at one end; a sequencing error may be responsible. The CDR3 spells CAVGSGLVAYF. The DNA for the CDR3 is TGTGCCGTCGGTTCGGGACTAGTCGCCTACTTC. The V call is TRBV10-3, the J call TRBJ2-1; 8 bases agree with TRBD2. In germline, CDR1 is ENHRY, CDR2 SYGVKD. The CDR3 has 11 residues.

In this sample, this clonotype turned up many times. CDR3 sequence: CASSYRDGKAFF. Here the CDR3 DNA reads TGTGCCAGCAGTTACCGGGACGGCAAAGCTTTCTTT. The chain couples TRBV6-2 or TRBV6-3 to TRBJ1-1, with TRBD1 as a possible D gene (5 bases). CDR1 is MNHEY, CDR2 SVGEGT, per germline. V was shortened by 2 bases and J by 9 bases, with 10 bases between the two germline ends. This CDR3 has 12 residues.

The table lists this clonotype with many counts. The V call is TRBV9, the J call TRBJ2-7; no firm D call. Germline V gene lookup returns CDR1 SGDLS and CDR2 YYNGEE. The length of the CDR3 is 13 residues. Trimming left V 2 bases short and J 1 base short, with 7 bases between. This CDR3 is CASSVATSYEQYF. For the CDR3, the DNA is TGTGCCAGCAGCGTTGCTACATCCTACGAGCAGTACTTC.

The table lists this clonotype with a few counts. The chain joins TRBV24-1 to TRBJ2-3; D uncertain. Trimming removed 6 bases from V and 1 base from J, with 10 bases in between. Germline assignment: CDR1 KGHDR and CDR2 SFDVKD. The CDR3 contains 14 residues. The CDR3 protein is CATSSARGTDTQYF. The CDR3 DNA reads TGTGCCACCAGTTCGGCTAGAGGCACAGATACGCAGTATTTT.

The sample holds a few counts of this clonotype. The chain carries TRBV12-3 or TRBV12-4 and TRBJ1-1; 7 nucleotides match TRBD1. The trim removed 8 bases at V and 7 bases at J, leaving 16 bases unmatched. The CDR3 has 15 amino acids. The CDR3 coding sequence is TGTGCCAGCGCTCCTAGCTGGACAGGCGAGTATGAAGCTTTCTTT. It specifies CASAPSWTGEYEAFF.

This chain joins TRBV25-1 and TRBJ2-1; TRBD1 agrees at 7 bases. Trimming took 3 bases from V and 3 from J; bases not matched to a gene: 8. The CDR3 is made up of 16 amino acids. Per the germline V gene, CDR1 is MGHDK and CDR2 is SYGVNS. CDR3 nucleotide sequence: TGTGCCAGCAGTGACTACCGGGACAGAATCTACAATGAGCAGTTCTTC. This translates into CASSDYRDRIYNEQFF.

The chain combines TRBV9 with TRBJ1-1; possible D gene TRBD1, 6 bases. The germline V gene encodes CDR1 SGDLS and CDR2 YYNGEE. CDR3 length: 15 amino acids. The V and J ends lost 3 bases and 2 bases respectively, with 14 bases between them. The CDR3 here is CASSGYLDRNTEAFF. In nucleotides, the CDR3 is TGTGCCAGCAGCGGATACTTGGACAGAAACACTGAAGCTTTCTTT.

The rearrangement links TRBV10-3 to TRBJ2-7; D is perhaps TRBD1 (5 bases). Trimming pared 6 bases from V and 4 bases from J, leaving 10 bases between. This CDR3 contains 12 residues. The germline V gene has CDR1 ENHRY and CDR2 SYGVKD. Here the CDR3 reads CAISQGQYEQYF. The CDR3, as DNA: TGTGCCATCAGCCAAGGACAATACGAGCAGTACTTC.

This clonotype has only one observation. V gene TRBV4-3 combines with J gene TRBJ2-1, with 9 bases fitting TRBD2. CDR1 and CDR2 from the germline V gene are LGHNA and YSLEER. The length of the CDR3 is 16 residues. V was pared by 0 bases and J by 4 bases, with 4 bases of the junction left unmatched. CDR3 DNA: TGCGCCAGCAGCCAAGATCAACTAGCGGGTTACAATGAGCAGTTCTTC. Protein sequence: CASSQDQLAGYNEQFF.

The table lists this clonotype with a few counts. J is TRBJ2-1 and V is TRBV24-1, with a weak D call TRBD2 (5 bases). CDR1 and CDR2 (germline): KGHDR, SFDVKD. There are 14 residues in the CDR3. The V end was cut by 4 bases, the J end by 10 bases, with 16 bases between. CDR3 in amino acids: CATSEGLSGGEQFF. The CDR3 DNA follows: TGTGCCACCAGTGAAGGACTCTCGGGCGGGGAGCAGTTCTTC.

The chain combines TRBV11-2 with TRBJ2-5; 12 nucleotides line up with TRBD1. The CDR3 sequence is 15 residues long. Germline assignment: CDR1 SGHAT and CDR2 FQNNGV. The ends lost 6 bases at V and 5 bases at J; junction bases unmatched: 7. The CDR3 is CASRVGTGGEETQYF. CDR3 sequence (DNA): TGTGCCAGCAGAGTCGGGACAGGGGGCGAGGAGACCCAGTACTTC. The variable domain in full, completed from reference TRBV11-2 and TRBJ2-5, reads EAGVAQSPRYKIIEKRQSVAFWCNPISGHATLYWYQQILGQGPKLLIQFQNNGVVDDSQLPKDRFSAERLKGVDSTLKIQPAKLEDSAVYLCASRVGTGGEETQYFGPGTRLLVL.

This chain uses TRBV29-1 with TRBJ2-7; 10 bases fit TRBD1. Trimming took 6 bases from V and 5 from J; bases not matched to a gene: 10. Germline CDR1 and CDR2: SQVTM and ANQGSEA. This CDR3 has 14 amino acids. The CDR3 region is CSVAEQGQGNEQYF. In nucleotides, the CDR3 is TGCAGCGTCGCCGAACAGGGACAGGGGAACGAGCAGTACTTC.

This rearrangement joins TRBV19 to TRBJ1-2; D perhaps matches TRBD1 (5 bases). V gave up 3 bases and J gave up 4 bases, with 12 bases separating them. This CDR3 is built from 14 residues. CDR1 LNHDA and CDR2 SQIVND come from the germline V gene (reference sequence). The DNA of the CDR3 is TGTGCCAGTAGTATCGGGGGTATGAGCTATGGCTACACCTTC. Amino acid sequence: CASSIGGMSYGYTF.

This clonotype was seen a single time. V and J are TRBV20-1 and TRBJ1-1; no firm D call. The CDR3 is made up of 12 amino acids. Germline CDR1 and CDR2: DFQATT and SNEGSKA (reference sequence). The ends were cut back, 6 bases at V and 3 bases at J, with 11 bases in the middle. The DNA of the CDR3 is TGCAGTGCAGTAGAGGGTCACACTGAAGCTTTCTTT. This translates into CSAVEGHTEAFF.

This clonotype was seen more than once but under ten times. As DNA, the CDR3 is TGTGCCACCAGAGGGACTAGCTCCTACGAGCAGTACTTC. This translates into CATRGTSSYEQYF. The chain employs TRBV24-1 and TRBJ2-7; 8 bases map to TRBD2. This CDR3 spans 13 amino acids. Trimming cost V 7 bases and J 0 bases; bases outside gene matches: 1. Per germline, CDR1 KGHDR and CDR2 SFDVKD.

The chain carries TRBV10-3 and TRBJ2-7, with TRBD1 identical over 7 bases. Germline loops: CDR1 ENHRY, CDR2 SYGVKD. The CDR3 totals 14 residues. The trim removed 7 bases at V and 2 bases at J, leaving 8 bases unmatched. The CDR3 DNA reads TGTGCCATCACCGAGACAGGGACCACCTACGAGCAGTACTTC. Its protein is CAITETGTTYEQYF.

As concerns this clonotype: The CDR3 does not end in the conserved phenylalanine or tryptophan, so this is likely a read error. This chain links TRBV2 with TRBJ2-7; D might be TRBD1 (5 bases). The CDR3 length is 14 residues. V lost 9 bases to trimming and J lost 4 bases, with 19 bases between them. The V gene's germline CDR1 is SNHLY and CDR2 FYNNEI. CDR3 loop: CARTGVRVVYEQYL. The CDR3 DNA reads TGTGCCAGAACCGGAGTCAGGGTTGTTTACGAGCAGTACTTG.

This clonotype was detected only a few times. V is TRBV6-1 and J is TRBJ1-5; D ambiguous. Trimming cost V 1 base and J 3 bases, with 10 bases left between them. The V gene's germline CDR1 is MNHNS and CDR2 SASEGT. CDR3 size: 15 residues. CDR3 in amino acids: CASSEEWWSNQPQHF. DNA for the CDR3: TGTGCCAGCAGTGAAGAGTGGTGGTCCAATCAGCCCCAGCATTTT.

In this sample, this clonotype turned up many times. The V call is TRBV9, the J call TRBJ2-1; no clear D gene. Per germline, CDR1 SGDLS and CDR2 YYNGEE. V lost 4 bases and J lost 7, with 21 bases in between. The length of the CDR3 is 16 residues. The DNA for the CDR3 is TGTGCCAGCAGCCAGGACCCGGAGCCAGGTGGGAATGAGCAGTTCTTC. Translated, it gives CASSQDPEPGGNEQFF.

This clonotype was picked up many times. The V call is TRBV11-2, the J call TRBJ2-3; 10 nucleotides match TRBD1. Germline CDR1 reads SGHAT; CDR2 reads FQNNGV. The V segment lost 4 bases and the J segment 3 bases; nucleotides outside the gene matches: 4. This CDR3 is 15 amino acids long. In DNA, the CDR3 is TGTGCCAGCAGCTCAAGACAGGGGGCAACAGATACGCAGTATTTT. Encoded protein: CASSSRQGATDTQYF.

The rearrangement uses TRBV19 and TRBJ2-3; no definite D call. The germline CDR1 and CDR2 sequences are LNHDA and SQIVND (reference sequence). The CDR3 runs to 13 residues. The V gene lost 7 bases and the J gene lost 1 base, with 9 bases spanning the gap. The CDR3 region is CASKSLRTDTQYF. CDR3 DNA: TGTGCCAGTAAAAGTCTCCGCACAGATACGCAGTATTTT.

A remark on this clonotype: A read error is possible here, since a much larger clone lies one base away. The J gene is TRBJ2-5, the V gene TRBV5-1; 8 bases align to TRBD2. Germline CDR1 is SGHRS and CDR2 is YFSETQ. Trimming took 2 bases from V and 7 from J; bases not matched to a gene: 13. This CDR3 contains 16 residues. The CDR3 sequence is CASSFFGRAGGGTQYF. The CDR3 coding sequence is TGCGCCAGCAGCTTTTTCGGGAGGGCCGGGGGAGGGACCCAGTACTTC. Filled out from reference TRBV5-1 and TRBJ2-5, the complete variable domain reads KAGVTQTPRYLIKTRGQQVTLSCSPISGHRSVSWYQQTPGQGLQFLFEYFSETQRNKGNFPGRFSGRQFSNSRSEMNVSTLELGDSALYLCASSFFGRAGGGTQYFGPGTRLLVL.

Points on this clonotype: At one end, the junction sequence differs from germline, possibly due to a read error. V gene TRBV2 combines with J gene TRBJ2-7; a possible D gene is TRBD2 (5 bases). The CDR3 spans 15 residues. Germline V gives CDR1 SNHLY, CDR2 FYNNEI. The CDR3 bases are TGTGCCAGCAGTCCCACTGGGAGTAGCTCCTACGAGCAGTGCTTC. Protein sequence: CASSPTGSSSYEQCF.